These 31 T cell receptor beta chains share one sample of origin, sequenced in a study of tumor-infiltrating lymphocytes in primary liver carcinoma. Investigators took RNA and DNA out together from roughly 21-30 mg of unsorted bulk tissue. Synthesis of TCR beta cDNA was carried out from around 540 ng total RNA with a constant-region primer. Libraries covering TCR beta were generated through three nested multiplex PCR rounds (using a slightly modified ARM-PCR). The study ran its first two PCR rounds for around 10 cycles each, using TRBV1-TRBV30 forward primers and a C-beta reverse primer. MiXCR was run by TCRdb on the multiplex PCR reads, yielding one entry per CDR3 protein. The table records about 97,000 distinct CDR3 sequences, about 67% of them present only once. Sequenced: liver tumor tissue from sampling region 2. Subset noted: tumor region T2, inferior pole. These receptor sequences come from a woman aged 55-70 years with primary liver carcinoma and hepatitis B virus infection.

This clonotype was counted ten times or more. The chain couples TRBV29-1 to TRBJ2-1, with 13 bases identical to TRBD2. CDR1 SQVTM and CDR2 ANQGSEA come from the germline V gene. This CDR3 has 19 amino acids. Germline trimming cut 7 bases from V and 0 bases from J; bases unmatched to any gene: 15. The CDR3 sequence is CSARSGTSGIKSSYNEQFF. CDR3 sequence (DNA): TGCAGCGCTAGATCGGGGACTAGCGGGATAAAAAGCTCCTACAATGAGCAGTTCTTC.

This clonotype was seen a single time. One end of the junction fails to match germline, which may point to a read error. The rearrangement links TRBV6-5 to TRBJ1-1; 8 bases fit TRBD1. CDR1 is MNHEY and CDR2 is SVGAGI in the germline V gene. The CDR3 has 15 residues. The CDR3 sequence: CTSRPRGQKNPEAFF. CDR3 sequence (DNA): TGTACCAGCAGGCCCAGGGGGCAGAAGAACCCAGAAGCTTTCTTT.

On this clonotype: Mismatch with germline at one junction end may stem from a read error. The chain is built from TRBV11-2 and TRBJ2-4; D remains ambiguous. CDR1 is SGHAT and CDR2 is FQNNGV in the germline V gene. The CDR3 loop spans 15 amino acids. The CDR3 bases are TGTGCTTCCTGGGTCAGCCCCTTAGCCAAAAACATTCATTACTTC. Protein product: CASWVSPLAKNIHYF.

This clonotype was found many times. The rearrangement joins TRBV11-3 to TRBJ2-7; 7 bases are shared with TRBD2. Germline lookup yields CDR1 SGHNT and CDR2 YENEEA. The V and J ends lost 0 bases and 2 bases, in that order; junction bases with no gene match: 13. This CDR3 region has 18 residues. CDR3 protein: CASSLEASGTPGTYEQYF. The CDR3 region has the DNA TGTGCCAGCAGCTTAGAGGCTAGCGGAACCCCTGGGACCTACGAGCAGTACTTC.

This sequence joins TRBV7-9 and TRBJ2-7; 11 bases agree with TRBD1. The CDR3 is 14 amino acids. Germline V CDR1 and CDR2: SEHNR, FQNEAQ (reference sequence). Losses at the gene ends were 0 bases for V and 7 bases for J; bases not matched to a gene: 2. This CDR3 is CASSLARDRGEQYF. As DNA, the CDR3 is TGTGCCAGCAGCTTAGCGCGGGACAGGGGGGAGCAGTACTTC.

This clonotype was recorded many times. CDR3 nucleotide sequence: TGTGCCAGCTCCTTTCCCCTTCACTACGAGCAGTACTTC. Translating it yields CASSFPLHYEQYF. The chain joins TRBV5-5 to TRBJ2-7; no clear D gene. The CDR3 is made up of 13 amino acids. The germline V gene encodes CDR1 SGHKS and CDR2 YYEKEE (reference sequence). Trimming removed 7 bases at V and 3 bases at J, with 14 bases between. Using reference TRBV5-5 and TRBJ2-7 for the parts outside the CDR3, the full variable domain is DAGVTQSPTHLIKTRGQQVTLRCSPISGHKSVSWYQQVLGQGPQFIFQYYEKEERGRGNFPDRFSARQFPNYSSELNVNALLLGDSALYLCASSFPLHYEQYFGPGTRLTVT.

Concerning this clonotype: Since the CDR3 does not end with the conserved phenylalanine or tryptophan, this likely comes from a read error. The J gene is TRBJ2-1, the V gene TRBV12-3 or TRBV12-4; D gene uncertain. CDR3 length equals 13 residues. CDR3 sequence: CAISFGRDNEQFS. The CDR3 DNA reads as TGTGCCATCAGTTTCGGCCGAGACAATGAGCAGTTCTCC.

The CDR3 nucleotides are TGCAGCGCGGGGTCCGGACAGTCCACAGATACGCAGTATTTT. It encodes CSAGSGQSTDTQYF. V and J are TRBV29-1 and TRBJ2-3, with D tentatively TRBD1 (6 bases). The germline V gene has CDR1 SQVTM and CDR2 ANQGSEA. CDR3 length: 14 amino acids. Trimming removed 7 bases at V and 2 bases at J, with 16 bases between.

The V gene is TRBV5-5, the J gene TRBJ2-5; D unresolved. This CDR3 contains 15 residues. Germline CDR1 and CDR2: SGHKS and YYEKEE (reference sequence). V was trimmed by 2 bases and J by 2 bases, leaving 13 bases between them. The CDR3 loop reads CASSFELMNQETQYF. The CDR3 bases are TGTGCCAGCAGCTTCGAACTCATGAATCAAGAGACCCAGTACTTC.

Notes on this clonotype: Its ends do not fully match the called genes, so a read error is possible. The chain links TRBV11-1 to TRBJ1-1; D unresolved. The CDR3 covers 14 residues. Germline V gene sequence: CDR1 SGHAT, CDR2 FQDESV (reference sequence). In nucleotides, the CDR3 is TGTGCCAACAGCCCAATGTCCCTGAACACTGAAGCTCTCTTT. This translates into CANSPMSLNTEALF.

Comments on this clonotype: An end of the junction differs from the germline gene, which may be a read error. This sequence joins TRBV30 and TRBJ1-1; D is ambiguous. The CDR3 consists of 11 residues. Germline loops: CDR1 GTSNPN, CDR2 SVGIG (reference sequence). CDR3 in DNA: TGTGCCTGGATCTTGAGCACTGAAGCTTCCTTT. This codes for CAWILSTEASF.

Concerning this clonotype itself: No conserved phenylalanine or tryptophan ends this CDR3, so it is likely a read error. J is TRBJ1-2 and V is TRBV29-1; D is unresolved. The V gene's germline CDR1 is SQVTM and CDR2 ANQGSEA. There are 13 residues in the CDR3. CDR3 DNA sequence: TGCAGCGCAGGACCGGGAAATAACTATGACTACACCTTA. This encodes CSAGPGNNYDYTL.

With regard to this clonotype: A much larger clone lies one base from this, so it may be a read error. This chain joins TRBV29-1 and TRBJ1-1; D call uncertain. Germline assignment: CDR1 SQVTM and CDR2 ANQGSEA. This CDR3 is 12 amino acids long. CDR3 DNA: TGCAGCGTTTCCCCGGAGAGTGAACAAGCTCTCTTT. This sequence encodes CSVSPESEQALF.

As for this clonotype: Its ends do not fully match the called genes, so a read error is possible. This chain joins TRBV11-2 and TRBJ2-1; the match to TRBD2 covers 8 bases. CDR3 length: 15 amino acids. Looked up from germline, CDR1 is SGHAT and CDR2 is FQNNGV. CDR3 sequence (DNA): TGTGCCAGTAGCTGTGCTAGCGGGTTTAACAATGAGAAGTTCTTC. It specifies CASSCASGFNNEKFF.

The chain has TRBV28 and TRBJ1-2; D is perhaps TRBD1 (5 bases). CDR1 is MDHEN, CDR2 SYDVKM, per germline. Trimming took 8 bases from V and 2 from J, leaving 15 bases between them. The CDR3 is 14 residues long. The CDR3 DNA reads as TGTGCCAGCGGGGGGTTGGGACCGAACTATGGCTACACCTTC. Translation gives CASGGLGPNYGYTF.

This clonotype was seen many times. The V gene is TRBV6-6, the J gene TRBJ2-7; D is uncertain. Trimming cost V 5 bases and J 7 bases, with 15 bases left between them. The CDR3 is 13 residues long. Per germline, CDR1 MNHNY and CDR2 SVGAGI (reference sequence). In DNA, the CDR3 is TGTGCCAGCAGTCCCCTCGAGATGATGGAGCAGTACTTC. It specifies CASSPLEMMEQYF.

A word on this clonotype: The junction shows a germline mismatch at one end, possibly a read error. V usage is TRBV6-6 and J usage is TRBJ2-1; the D is unclear. The germline CDR1 and CDR2 sequences are MNHNY and SVGAGI (reference sequence). CDR3 length: 13 residues. The DNA for the CDR3 is TGTGCCAGCTGGGAAACACCAGGCGATGAGCAGTTGTTC. Protein product: CASWETPGDEQLF.

The CDR3: CASSLGRGGGGDRTEAFF. Written as DNA, the CDR3 is TGCGCCAGCAGCTTGGGACGAGGAGGCGGTGGGGATAGAACTGAAGCTTTCTTT. V is TRBV5-1 and J is TRBJ1-1; D unresolved. V was shortened by 0 bases and J by 5 bases, with 23 bases between the two germline ends. Germline CDR1 and CDR2: SGHRS and YFSETQ. The CDR3 length is 18 residues. The full variable domain, completed using reference TRBV5-1 and TRBJ1-1, is KAGVTQTPRYLIKTRGQQVTLSCSPISGHRSVSWYQQTPGQGLQFLFEYFSETQRNKGNFPGRFSGRQFSNSRSEMNVSTLELGDSALYLCASSLGRGGGGDRTEAFFGQGTRLTVV.

With respect to this clonotype: Possible read error: a much larger clone is one base away. Likely a read error: the CDR3 ends without its conserved phenylalanine or tryptophan. The chain carries TRBV28 and TRBJ2-1; weak D call: TRBD1 (5 bases). The CDR3 sequence is 16 residues long. Germline V gives CDR1 MDHEN, CDR2 SYDVKM. V gave up 2 bases and J gave up 0 bases, with 11 bases separating them. The CDR3 reads CASSLPTASSYNEQFL. As DNA, the CDR3 is TGTGCCAGCAGTTTACCGACAGCAAGCTCCTACAATGAGCAGTTCTTA.

In this sample, this clonotype turned up many times. The rearrangement uses TRBV7-9 and TRBJ2-1; 10 nucleotides align to TRBD2. Per germline, CDR1 SEHNR and CDR2 FQNEAQ (reference sequence). CDR3 size: 15 residues. Losses at the gene ends were 1 base for V and 5 bases for J; bases not matched to a gene: 2. Here the CDR3 reads CASSLGTSGDNEQFF. CDR3 in DNA: TGTGCCAGCAGCTTAGGAACTAGCGGGGACAATGAGCAGTTCTTC.

A note on this clonotype: A junction boundary mismatches the germline segment, possibly from a read error. This chain connects TRBV4-2 to TRBJ1-5; 9 bases are shared with TRBD1. The CDR3 covers 15 residues. Per the germline V gene, CDR1 is LGHNA and CDR2 is YNFKEQ. In nucleotides, the CDR3 is TGTGCCAGCTTCCAAGGACAGGGGTTGAACCAGCCTCAGCATTTT. This codes for CASFQGQGLNQPQHF.

In this sample, this clonotype turned up many times. The chain is built from TRBV14 and TRBJ2-5; possible D gene TRBD2, 6 bases. CDR1 is SGHDN and CDR2 is FVKESK in the germline V gene. Trimming removed 4 bases from V and 4 bases from J, with 16 bases in between. The CDR3 is 15 residues long. CDR3 sequence reads: CASSRTTSRGETQYF. In nucleotides, the CDR3 is TGTGCCAGCAGCCGAACGACTAGTAGAGGAGAGACCCAGTACTTC.

About this clonotype: No conserved phenylalanine or tryptophan ends this CDR3, so it is likely a read error. Because the CDR3's place on the DNA is in doubt, the DNA is left out and the CDR3 is given as listed by TCRdb. The genes are TRBV11-3 and TRBJ2-5; the table's D call, TRBD1, was not checked against the DNA. Germline V lookup: CDR1 SGHNT, CDR2 YENEEA. The length of the CDR3 is 15 amino acids, counting both ends. CDR3 sequence: CASSLGRGGQEAQCS.

On this clonotype itself: One junction end disagrees with the germline gene, perhaps due to a read error. The chain employs TRBV29-1 and TRBJ2-2; a possible D gene is TRBD1 (7 bases). Germline CDR1 SQVTM, CDR2 ANQGSEA. The CDR3 has 13 amino acids. CDR3 nucleotide sequence: TGCAGCGCTGGACAGGAGGGTACCGTGGAGCTGTTTTTT. Protein product: CSAGQEGTVELFF.

This clonotype came up many times. The J gene is TRBJ2-2, the V gene TRBV2, with a tentative D call TRBD2 (7 bases). V was clipped by 8 bases and J by 7 bases, with 17 bases between them. CDR3 size: 14 residues. Germline V gene data show CDR1 as SNHLY and CDR2 as FYNNEI. This CDR3 reads CASLNREGVGELFF. The DNA for the CDR3 is TGTGCCAGCTTGAACAGGGAGGGAGTCGGGGAGCTGTTTTTT.

Worth noting for this clonotype: Possible read error: a much larger clone is one base away. This rearrangement joins TRBV18 to TRBJ2-3; 8 nucleotides align to TRBD2. CDR3 length: 17 residues. Germline loops: CDR1 KGHSH, CDR2 LQKENI. The V segment lost 2 bases and the J segment 4 bases; nucleotides outside the gene matches: 11. The CDR3 loop is CASSPWSSGSYADTQYF. As DNA, the CDR3 is TGTGCCAGCTCACCATGGTCGAGCGGGAGTTACGCAGATACGCAGTATTTT.

This clonotype was detected only once. A much larger clone differs by one base, so this may be a read error. The CDR3: CASKLTLNRPQHF. The CDR3 coding sequence is TGTGCCAGTAAGTTGACTCTCAATCGGCCCCAGCATTTT. The rearrangement joins TRBV19 to TRBJ1-5, with D unclear. Germline V lookup: CDR1 LNHDA, CDR2 SQIVND (reference sequence). This CDR3 is built from 13 residues.

J is TRBJ2-7 and V is TRBV29-1, with TRBD2 identical over 11 bases. Looked up from germline, CDR1 is SQVTM and CDR2 is ANQGSEA. The CDR3 extends over 13 amino acids. CDR3 in amino acids: CSAGTSGPHEQYF. The CDR3 bases are TGCAGTGCTGGGACTAGCGGACCGCACGAGCAGTACTTC.

Worth noting for this clonotype: This may be a read error, as it is one base from a much larger clone. J is TRBJ2-1 and V is TRBV25-1; perhaps TRBD1 as D (5 bases). This CDR3 has 14 residues. Germline CDR1 is MGHDK and CDR2 is SYGVNS. With 2 bases removed from V and 4 bases from J, the gap between germline ends came to 9 bases. The CDR3 here is CASSEPRTYNEQFF. CDR3 DNA: TGTGCCAGCAGTGAACCCCGGACATACAATGAGCAGTTCTTC. The full variable domain, rest sourced from reference TRBV25-1 and TRBJ2-1, is EADIYQTPRYLVIGTGKKITLECSQTMGHDKMYWYQQDPGMELHLIHYSYGVNSTEKGDLSSESTVSRIRTEHFPLTLESARPSHTSQYLCASSEPRTYNEQFFGPGTRLTVL.

This clonotype appeared a single time. Germline and junction disagree at one end, which may indicate a read error. The chain uses TRBV11-3 and TRBJ2-1; D remains unclear. The germline CDR1 and CDR2 sequences are SGHNT and YENEEA. The CDR3 sequence is 17 residues long. CDR3 sequence (DNA): TGTGCCAGCAGCTTAGATCCCAAGAGTCTTTCCTACAATGAACAGTTCTTC. It yields the protein CASSLDPKSLSYNEQFF.

About this clonotype itself: One end of the junction fails to match germline, which may point to a read error. The chain has TRBV11-2 and TRBJ2-1; D is tentatively TRBD1 or TRBD2 (5 bases each). The CDR3 is 16 amino acids. In germline, CDR1 is SGHAT, CDR2 FQNNGV. In DNA, the CDR3 is TGCGCCAGCAGCTTAGATCTGACGGGTGGGGACGATGAACAGTTCTTC. Encoded protein: CASSLDLTGGDDEQFF.